The subject of this entry is one T cell receptor (beta chain). Its antigen is unknown. Germline V lookup: CDR1 MGHRA, CDR2 YSYEKL. V gave up 1 base and J gave up 0 bases, with 16 bases separating them. CDR3 length: 19 amino acids. This specimen comes from a study of shared clonotypes between healthy human individuals. Study-level findings and limits: Few donors restricted represented genetic and exposure-history diversity. Rarefaction gave evidence that sorted-subset sequencing remained incomplete despite large depth.

Only in-frame clones appear in the TCRdb table, and some are missing; sequencing was by immunoSEQ multiplex PCR. The repertoire holds just over 2,000,000 clones, with roughly 94% as singletons. This receptor was obtained from a man aged 18 to 29 in good health. The sequencing sample was made of naive CD4+ T cells sorted from blood. Subset of the sample: CD45RA+ positively selected. V usage is TRBV4-1 and J usage is TRBJ2-6; D ambiguous. The CDR3 is CASSQVPKTSVSGANVLTF. CDR3 nucleotides: TGCGCCAGCAGCCAAGTTCCAAAGACCAGCGTCTCTGGGGCCAACGTCCTGACTTTC.